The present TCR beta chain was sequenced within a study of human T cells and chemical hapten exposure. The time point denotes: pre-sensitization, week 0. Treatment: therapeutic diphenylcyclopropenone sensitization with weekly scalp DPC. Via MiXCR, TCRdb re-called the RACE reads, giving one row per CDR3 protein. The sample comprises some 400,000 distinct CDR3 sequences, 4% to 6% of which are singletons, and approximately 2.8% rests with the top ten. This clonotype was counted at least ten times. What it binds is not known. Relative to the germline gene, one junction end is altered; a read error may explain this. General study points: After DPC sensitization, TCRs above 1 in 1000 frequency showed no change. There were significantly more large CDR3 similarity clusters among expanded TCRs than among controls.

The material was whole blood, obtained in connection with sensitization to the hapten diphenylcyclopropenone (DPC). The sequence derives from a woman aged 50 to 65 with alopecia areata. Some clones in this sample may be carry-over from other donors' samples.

The CDR3 region has the DNA TGTGCCAGCAGCTTAGGAGGGATCTATGGCTACACCTTC. This sequence encodes CASSLGGIYGYTF. This chain joins TRBV12-3 or TRBV12-4 and TRBJ1-2; D not resolved. CDR3 size: 13 residues.